The rows below give T cell receptor beta chains drawn from one sample of a study of shared clonotypes between healthy human individuals. The protocol was immunoSEQ multiplex PCR, while the TCRdb copy is restricted to in-frame clones and leaves out a portion. The sample includes around 2,000,000 clones, around 95% of them seen just once. Sequenced: naive CD4+ T cells sorted from blood. The origin of the receptors is a man in his late teens or twenties in good health. CDR3s include the opening cysteine and the closing phenylalanine or tryptophan. A D gene is named only where the DNA matches it firmly. Part of the rows lack a size; the others show once, few, many or a class for expanded clones.

size: many
V: TRBV2
D: -
J: TRBJ1-2
DNA: TGTGCCAGCAGTGTTCAGGGTGGCTACACCTTC
CDR3: CASSVQGGYTF

size: -
V: TRBV5-6
D: -
J: TRBJ1-3
DNA: TGTGCCAGCAGCGGGCTCAGCGTCAGAAACACCATATATTTT
CDR3: CASSGLSVRNTIYF

size: -
V: TRBV6-6
D: -
J: TRBJ2-3
DNA: TGTGCCAGCAGTCCTATCACAGATACGCAGTATTTT
CDR3: CASSPITDTQYF

size: -
V: TRBV7-9
D: -
J: TRBJ1-5
DNA: TGTGCCAGCAGCTTAGTGTCCGGCAGCCCCAGCAATCAGCCCCAGCATTTT
CDR3: CASSLVSGSPSNQPQHF

size: -
V: TRBV27
D: -
J: TRBJ2-5
DNA: TGTGCCAGCAGTTTAGAGGGACGTTGGGAGACCCAGTACTTC
CDR3: CASSLEGRWETQYF

size: -
V: TRBV5-6
D: TRBD1
J: TRBJ2-4
DNA: TGTGCCAGCAGCAGAACAAAGACAGGGACACACATTCAGTACTTC
CDR3: CASSRTKTGTHIQYF

size: -
V: TRBV11-1
D: -
J: TRBJ2-3
DNA: TGTGCCAGCAGCTCCGGCCGGGCAGGCACAGATACGCAGTATTTT
CDR3: CASSSGRAGTDTQYF

size: once
V: TRBV19
D: TRBD1
J: TRBJ2-2
DNA: TGTGCCAGTAGTATAGGCGACAGGGCGAACACCGGGGAGCTGTTTTTT
CDR3: CASSIGDRANTGELFF

size: -
V: TRBV5-1
D: TRBD1
J: TRBJ1-1
DNA: TGCGCCAGCAGCATGGGGACAGGGACGAACACTGAAGCTTTCTTT
CDR3: CASSMGTGTNTEAFF

size: few
V: TRBV5-1
D: TRBD2
J: TRBJ2-7
DNA: TGCGCCAGCAGCTTGATGTCGGGAGGATCAGACGGGCAGTACTTC
CDR3: CASSLMSGGSDGQYF

size: -
V: TRBV11-2
D: TRBD1
J: TRBJ2-7
DNA: TGTGCCAGCACCAGGACAGGGACCCTTTTTGGCTACGAGCAGTACTTC
CDR3: CASTRTGTLFGYEQYF

size: -
V: TRBV6-5
D: -
J: TRBJ2-2
DNA: TGTGCCAGCAGGGCGGACGCCTTGAACACCGGGGAGCTGTTTTTT
CDR3: CASRADALNTGELFF

size: -
V: TRBV7-2
D: TRBD2
J: TRBJ2-7
DNA: TGTGCCAGCAGAGCTAGCGGGCTCTACGAGCAGTACTTC
CDR3: CASRASGLYEQYF